Below are 14 T cell receptor beta chains sequenced from a single sample in a study of OX40 agonist ivuxolimab in advanced cancers. Generated by immunoSEQ multiplex PCR, the TCRdb table keeps only in-frame clones and is missing some. The data contain 25,000 to 30,000 clones, 70% to 80% of them seen just once; the ten biggest clones take up 11%. Source: CD4+ or CD8+ T cells sorted from blood, taken in a trial of the OX40 agonist ivuxolimab. Receptor source: an adult with an advanced solid tumor such as melanoma, head and neck, liver or kidney cancer.

This sequence joins TRBV5-4 and TRBJ1-4, with 9 nucleotides matching TRBD1. The CDR3 runs 15 residues. The V segment lost 0 bases and the J segment 8 bases; nucleotides outside the gene matches: 5. Germline CDR1 SGHNT, CDR2 YYREEE (reference sequence). CDR3 nucleotide sequence: TGTGCCAGCAGCTTGGCCGGAGACAGGGGGGAAAAACTGTTTTTT. Translating gives CASSLAGDRGEKLFF.

This clone was counted between two and nine times. This same CDR3 is encoded by further DNA sequences in the sample. V usage is TRBV6-5 and J usage is TRBJ1-1, with a weak D call TRBD1 (6 bases). This CDR3 has 14 amino acids. The germline CDR1 and CDR2 sequences are MNHEY and SVGAGI. V lost 0 bases to trimming and J lost 2 bases, with 7 bases between them. In DNA, the CDR3 is TGTGCCAGCAGTTACTCACAGGGTAACACTGAAGCTTTCTTT. Its protein is CASSYSQGNTEAFF.

The V and J genes are TRBV6-1 and TRBJ2-3; D unclear. CDR3 length: 17 residues. Per germline, CDR1 MNHNS and CDR2 SASEGT. V gave up 3 bases and J gave up 0 bases, with 16 bases separating them. CDR3 DNA sequence: TGTGCCAGCAGTGAGGGCTGGCTGCTAATAAGCACAGATACGCAGTATTTT. Translation gives CASSEGWLLISTDTQYF.

The rearrangement links TRBV13 to TRBJ2-7; D not certain. This CDR3 spans 13 amino acids. V was shortened by 3 bases and J by 1 base, with 7 bases between the two germline ends. Germline CDR1 is PRHDT and CDR2 is FYEKMQ (reference sequence). The CDR3 DNA is TGTGCCAGCAGCTTTGGACGGTCCTACGAGCAGTACTTC. Translated: CASSFGRSYEQYF. Full variable domain (rest looked up from reference TRBV13 and TRBJ2-7): AAGVIQSPRHLIKEKRETATLKCYPIPRHDTVYWYQQGPGQDPQFLISFYEKMQSDKGSIPDRFSAQQFSDYHSELNMSSLELGDSALYFCASSFGRSYEQYFGPGTRLTVT.

The chain recombines TRBV7-6 with TRBJ2-3, with 7 bases that match TRBD1. The CDR3 is made up of 15 amino acids. Germline CDR1 is SGHVS and CDR2 is FNYEAQ. The V segment lost 5 bases and the J segment 0 bases; nucleotides outside the gene matches: 5. CDR3 coding DNA: TGTGCCAGCAGCCGACAGGGCGTCAGCACAGATACGCAGTATTTT. This gives the protein CASSRQGVSTDTQYF.

V is TRBV2 and J is TRBJ1-5; tentatively, D is TRBD1 (5 bases). In germline, CDR1 is SNHLY, CDR2 FYNNEI. The V and J ends lost 6 bases and 1 base respectively, with 7 bases between them. CDR3 length: 13 amino acids. The chain's CDR3 is CASRDMSNQPQHF. The CDR3, as DNA: TGTGCCAGCAGGGACATGAGCAATCAGCCCCAGCATTTT.

This clone appeared a single time. Possible read error: a much larger clone is one base away. The chain uses TRBV6-4 and TRBJ1-6; 7 bases are shared with TRBD1. Germline V CDR1 and CDR2: MRHNA, SNTAGT. This CDR3 is 14 amino acids long. The CDR3 sequence is CASRPTGDNSPPHF. CDR3 bases: TGTGCCAGCAGGCCTACAGGGGATAATTCACCCCCCCACTTT.

The chain links TRBV7-9 to TRBJ1-1; D is ambiguous. Between the trimmed V and J ends, which lost 8 bases and 5 bases, there was a span of 6 bases. Looked up from germline, CDR1 is SEHNR and CDR2 is FQNEAQ (reference sequence). This CDR3 contains 10 residues. The CDR3 DNA is TGTGCCAGCCGGGGTACTGAAGCTTTCTTT. Residues: CASRGTEAFF.

The chain combines TRBV6-6 with TRBJ1-1; D is perhaps TRBD1 (6 bases). Germline V gene lookup returns CDR1 MNHNY and CDR2 SVGAGI (reference sequence). CDR3 length equals 14 residues. Trimming removed 8 bases from V and 1 base from J, with 14 bases in between. The CDR3 nucleotides are TGTGCCAGCTTCGAGGGGGGATGGAACACTGAAGCTTTCTTT. Protein product: CASFEGGWNTEAFF.

This clone was observed a few times. This sequence joins TRBV14 and TRBJ2-7; D not certain. Trimming pared 0 bases from V and 5 bases from J, leaving 14 bases between. CDR1 is SGHDN and CDR2 is FVKESK in the germline V gene. The CDR3 length is 15 residues. CDR3 sequence (DNA): TGTGCCAGCAGCCAAGAGTCCGGGTTCGAGAACGAGCAGTACTTC. It translates to CASSQESGFENEQYF.

The chain has TRBV19 and TRBJ2-3; D is unclear. Germline V gene data show CDR1 as LNHDA and CDR2 as SQIVND (reference sequence). The CDR3 covers 16 residues. The V and J ends lost 5 bases and 2 bases respectively, with 17 bases between them. For the CDR3, the DNA is TGTGCCAGTAGTTCGATTGGGGTGTCCCTCACAGATACGCAGTATTTT. This translates into CASSSIGVSLTDTQYF.

The rearrangement joins TRBV29-1 to TRBJ2-2; D remains ambiguous. CDR1 and CDR2 (germline): SQVTM, ANQGSEA. Trimming took off 0 bases at V and 2 bases at J, with 16 bases between the two ends. This CDR3 is 17 amino acids long. The CDR3 nucleotides read TGCAGCGTTGAAGACCCCCCCGACGGAAGAAACACCGGGGAGCTGTTTTTT. It codes for CSVEDPPDGRNTGELFF.

This chain connects TRBV7-9 to TRBJ2-7; no clear D. With 4 bases removed from V and 4 bases from J, the gap between germline ends came to 14 bases. The CDR3 length is 14 residues. CDR1 and CDR2 (germline): SEHNR, FQNEAQ (reference sequence). CDR3 nucleotides: TGTGCCAGCAGCTCAGTAGGGTTCAGTTACGAGCAGTACTTC. Protein sequence: CASSSVGFSYEQYF.

This chain joins TRBV7-3 and TRBJ1-1; perhaps TRBD1 as D (5 bases). Looked up from germline, CDR1 is SGHTA and CDR2 is FQGTGA. The germline V and J ends were trimmed by 5 bases and 0 bases, with 13 bases remaining between them. The CDR3 consists of 15 residues. The CDR3 spells CASSASGTVNTEAFF. DNA for the CDR3: TGTGCCAGCAGCGCGTCCGGGACGGTGAACACTGAAGCTTTCTTT.